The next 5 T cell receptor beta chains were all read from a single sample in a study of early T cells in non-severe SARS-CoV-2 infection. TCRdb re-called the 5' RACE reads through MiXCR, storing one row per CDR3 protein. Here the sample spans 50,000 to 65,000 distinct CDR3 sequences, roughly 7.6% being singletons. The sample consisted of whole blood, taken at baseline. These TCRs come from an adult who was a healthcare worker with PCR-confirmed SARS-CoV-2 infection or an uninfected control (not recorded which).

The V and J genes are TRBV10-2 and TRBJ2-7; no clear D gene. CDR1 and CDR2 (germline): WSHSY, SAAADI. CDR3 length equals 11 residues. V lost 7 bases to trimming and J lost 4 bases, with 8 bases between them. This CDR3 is CASKAGYEQYF. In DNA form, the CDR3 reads TGCGCCAGCAAGGCTGGATACGAGCAGTACTTC.

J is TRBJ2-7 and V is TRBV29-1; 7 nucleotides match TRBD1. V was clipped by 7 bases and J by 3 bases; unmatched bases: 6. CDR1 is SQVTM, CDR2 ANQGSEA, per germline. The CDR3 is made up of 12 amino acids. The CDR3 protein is CSGGQSIYEQYF. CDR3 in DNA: TGCAGCGGGGGACAGTCAATCTACGAGCAGTACTTC.

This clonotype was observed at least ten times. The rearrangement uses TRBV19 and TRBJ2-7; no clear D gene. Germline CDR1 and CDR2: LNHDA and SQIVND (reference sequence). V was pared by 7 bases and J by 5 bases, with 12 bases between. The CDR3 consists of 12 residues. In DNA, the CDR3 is TGTGCCAGTACTAACTCAGTGGACGAGCAGTACTTC. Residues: CASTNSVDEQYF.

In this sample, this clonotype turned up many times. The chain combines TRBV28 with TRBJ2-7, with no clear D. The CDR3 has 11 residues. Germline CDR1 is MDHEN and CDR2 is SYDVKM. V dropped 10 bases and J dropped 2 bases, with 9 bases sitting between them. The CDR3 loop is CATLSPYEQYF. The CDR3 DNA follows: TGTGCCACCTTGAGTCCCTACGAGCAGTACTTC.

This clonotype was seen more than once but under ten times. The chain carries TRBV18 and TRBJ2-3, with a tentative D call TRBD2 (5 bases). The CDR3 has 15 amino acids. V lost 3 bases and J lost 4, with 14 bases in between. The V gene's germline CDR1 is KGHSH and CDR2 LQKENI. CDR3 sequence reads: CASSPPLNGADTQYF. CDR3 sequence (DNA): TGTGCCAGCTCACCCCCCTTGAACGGGGCAGATACGCAGTATTTT. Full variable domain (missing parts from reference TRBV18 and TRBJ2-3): NAGVMQNPRHLVRRRGQEARLRCSPMKGHSHVYWYRQLPEEGLKFMVYLQKENIIDESGMPKERFSAEFPKEGPSILRIQQVVRGDSAAYFCASSPPLNGADTQYFGPGTRLTVL.